This T cell receptor beta chain was recovered during a study of follicular helper T cells after annual influenza vaccination. Study-wide results and limits: Day 7 ICOS+CD38+ clones were most often found later in ICOS-CD38- cTfh cells.

Germline CDR1 SGHRS, CDR2 YFSETQ. Losses at the gene ends were 4 bases for V and 0 bases for J; bases not matched to a gene: 6. This CDR3 is 15 amino acids long. The time point denotes: 2015-2016 season, pre-vaccination. To note about this clone: The antigen is unknown.

Assay: immunoSEQ multiplex PCR; the TCRdb copy retains only in-frame clones and omits some. This sample has roughly 5,000 clones, with 70% to 85% found just once. This TCR was recovered from an adult who received the influenza vaccine. V usage is TRBV5-1 and J usage is TRBJ1-2; 7 nucleotides agree with TRBD1. The specimen was CXCR5+ CD38- circulating T follicular helper cells from blood, collected on the day of influenza vaccination. The subset is: circulating Tfh, non-naive CD4+CXCR5+PD-1+ (ICOS+CD38+ or ICOS-CD38-). Here the CDR3 DNA reads TGCGCCAGCAGCAGGGGGACAGAAGCTAACTATGGCTACACCTTC. Translation: CASSRGTEANYGYTF. The whole variable domain, remainder taken from reference TRBV5-1 and TRBJ1-2, is KAGVTQTPRYLIKTRGQQVTLSCSPISGHRSVSWYQQTPGQGLQFLFEYFSETQRNKGNFPGRFSGRQFSNSRSEMNVSTLELGDSALYLCASSRGTEANYGYTFGSGTRLTVV.